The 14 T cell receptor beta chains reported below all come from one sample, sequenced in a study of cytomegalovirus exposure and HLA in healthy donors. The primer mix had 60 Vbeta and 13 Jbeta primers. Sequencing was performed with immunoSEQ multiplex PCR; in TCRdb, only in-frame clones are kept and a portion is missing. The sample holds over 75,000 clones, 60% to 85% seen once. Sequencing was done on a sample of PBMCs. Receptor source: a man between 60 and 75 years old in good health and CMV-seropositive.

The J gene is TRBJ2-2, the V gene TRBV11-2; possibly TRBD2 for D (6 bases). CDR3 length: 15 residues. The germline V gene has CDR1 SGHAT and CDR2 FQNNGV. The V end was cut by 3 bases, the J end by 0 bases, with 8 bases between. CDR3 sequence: CASSFERANTGELFF. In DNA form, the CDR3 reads TGTGCCAGCAGCTTCGAGCGGGCGAACACCGGGGAGCTGTTTTTT.

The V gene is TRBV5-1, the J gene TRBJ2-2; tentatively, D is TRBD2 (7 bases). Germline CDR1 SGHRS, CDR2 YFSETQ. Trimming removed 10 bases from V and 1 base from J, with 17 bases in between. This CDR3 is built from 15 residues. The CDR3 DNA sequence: TGCGCCTCTTATACGGGGGGCGTGAACACCGGGGAGCTGTTTTTT. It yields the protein CASYTGGVNTGELFF.

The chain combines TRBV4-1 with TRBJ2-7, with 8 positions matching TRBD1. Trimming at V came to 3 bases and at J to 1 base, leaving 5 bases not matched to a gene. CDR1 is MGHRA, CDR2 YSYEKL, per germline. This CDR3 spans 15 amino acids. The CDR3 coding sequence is TGCGCCAGCAGCCACTTACAGGGGGTTTCCTACGAGCAGTACTTC. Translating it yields CASSHLQGVSYEQYF.

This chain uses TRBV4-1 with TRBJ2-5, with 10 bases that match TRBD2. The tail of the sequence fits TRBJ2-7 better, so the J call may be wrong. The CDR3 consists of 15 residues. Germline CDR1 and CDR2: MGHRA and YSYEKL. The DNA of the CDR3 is TGCGCCAGCAGCCAAGGGACTAGCGGAAATTACGAGCAGTACTTC. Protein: CASSQGTSGNYEQYF.

CDR3 sequence: CASSRFGSGKLKNIQYF. The CDR3 coding sequence is TGTGCCAGCAGCCGCTTCGGTAGCGGGAAACTTAAAAACATTCAGTACTTC. V is TRBV11-2 and J is TRBJ2-4, with TRBD2 identical over 8 bases. The CDR3 is 17 residues long. Trimming at V came to 5 bases and at J to 4 bases, leaving 13 bases not matched to a gene. Germline loops: CDR1 SGHAT, CDR2 FQNNGV.

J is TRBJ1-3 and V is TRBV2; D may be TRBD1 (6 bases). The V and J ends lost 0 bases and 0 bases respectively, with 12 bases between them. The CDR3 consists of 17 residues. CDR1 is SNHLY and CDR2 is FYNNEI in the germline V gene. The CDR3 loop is CASSEAGTRRSGNTIYF. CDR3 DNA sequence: TGTGCCAGCAGTGAAGCGGGGACAAGACGCTCTGGAAACACCATATATTTT.

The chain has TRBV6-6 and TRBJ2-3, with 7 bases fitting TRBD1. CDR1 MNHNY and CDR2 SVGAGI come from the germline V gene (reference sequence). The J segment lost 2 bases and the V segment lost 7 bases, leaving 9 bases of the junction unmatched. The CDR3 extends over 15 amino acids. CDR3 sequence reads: CASTFPGGSTDTQYF. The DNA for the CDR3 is TGTGCCAGCACCTTCCCAGGGGGATCCACAGATACGCAGTATTTT.

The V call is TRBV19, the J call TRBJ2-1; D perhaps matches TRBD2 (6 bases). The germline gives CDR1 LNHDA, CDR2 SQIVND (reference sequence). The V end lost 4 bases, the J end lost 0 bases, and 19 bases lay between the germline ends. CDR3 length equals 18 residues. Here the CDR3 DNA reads TGTGCCAGTAGTACCCGGGACTTACCCCTTAGCTCCTACAATGAGCAGTTCTTC. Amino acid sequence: CASSTRDLPLSSYNEQFF.

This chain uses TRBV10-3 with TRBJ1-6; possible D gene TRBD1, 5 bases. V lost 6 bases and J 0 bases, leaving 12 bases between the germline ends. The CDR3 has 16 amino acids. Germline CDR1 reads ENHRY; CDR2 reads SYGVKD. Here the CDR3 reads CAIRPTVSSYNSPLHF. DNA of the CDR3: TGTGCCATCAGGCCGACAGTGAGCTCCTATAATTCACCCCTCCACTTT.

In DNA form, the CDR3 reads TGTGCCTGGAGTGGAGGGAACTATGGCTACACCTTC. This gives the protein CAWSGGNYGYTF. This sequence joins TRBV30 and TRBJ1-2, with D hard to call. This CDR3 has 12 residues. Germline CDR1 and CDR2: GTSNPN and SVGIG (reference sequence). V dropped 1 base and J dropped 2 bases, with 5 bases sitting between them. Supplemented by reference TRBV30 and TRBJ1-2, the full variable domain reads SQTIHQWPATLVQPVGSPLSLECTVEGTSNPNLYWYRQAAGRGLQLLFYSVGIGQISSEVPQNLSASRPQDRQFILSSKKLLLSDSGFYLCAWSGGNYGYTFGSGTRLTVV.

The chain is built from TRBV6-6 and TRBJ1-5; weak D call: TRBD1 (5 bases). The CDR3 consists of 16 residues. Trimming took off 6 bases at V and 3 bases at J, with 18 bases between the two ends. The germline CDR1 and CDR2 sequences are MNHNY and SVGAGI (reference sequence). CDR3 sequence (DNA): TGTGCCAGCAGGGGAAAGGGGCAGGGCTCCAATCAGCCCCAGCATTTT. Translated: CASRGKGQGSNQPQHF.

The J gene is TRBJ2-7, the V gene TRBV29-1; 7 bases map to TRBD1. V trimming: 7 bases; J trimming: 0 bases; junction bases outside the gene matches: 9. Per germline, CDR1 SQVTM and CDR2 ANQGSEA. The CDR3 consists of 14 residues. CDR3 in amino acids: CSASGAGGSYEQYF. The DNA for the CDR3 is TGCAGCGCATCCGGGGCAGGGGGCTCCTACGAGCAGTACTTC.

Here the CDR3 reads CASSRGLNTEAFF. CDR3 nucleotide sequence: TGTGCCAGCAGCCGGGGACTTAACACTGAAGCTTTCTTT. The chain employs TRBV5-4 and TRBJ1-1; D is possibly TRBD1 (5 bases). The CDR3 is 13 amino acids. Per germline, CDR1 SGHNT and CDR2 YYREEE (reference sequence). The germline V and J ends were trimmed by 4 bases and 2 bases, with 9 bases remaining between them.

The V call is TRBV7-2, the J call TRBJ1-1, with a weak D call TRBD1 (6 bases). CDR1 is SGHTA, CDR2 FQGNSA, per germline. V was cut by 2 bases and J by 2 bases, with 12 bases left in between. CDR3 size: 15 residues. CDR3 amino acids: CASSLSRTDNTEAFF. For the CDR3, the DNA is TGTGCCAGCAGCTTATCCCGGACAGACAACACTGAAGCTTTCTTT.